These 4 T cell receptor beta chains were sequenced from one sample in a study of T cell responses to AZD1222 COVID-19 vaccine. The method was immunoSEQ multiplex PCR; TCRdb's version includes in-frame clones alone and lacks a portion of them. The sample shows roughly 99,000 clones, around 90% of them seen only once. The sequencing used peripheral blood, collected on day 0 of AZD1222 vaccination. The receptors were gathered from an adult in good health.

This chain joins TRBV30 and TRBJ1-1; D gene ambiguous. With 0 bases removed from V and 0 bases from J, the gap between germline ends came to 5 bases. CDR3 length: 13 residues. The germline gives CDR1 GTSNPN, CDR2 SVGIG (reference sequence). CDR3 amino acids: CAWSVMVNTEAFF. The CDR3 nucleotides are TGTGCCTGGAGTGTAATGGTGAACACTGAAGCTTTCTTT.

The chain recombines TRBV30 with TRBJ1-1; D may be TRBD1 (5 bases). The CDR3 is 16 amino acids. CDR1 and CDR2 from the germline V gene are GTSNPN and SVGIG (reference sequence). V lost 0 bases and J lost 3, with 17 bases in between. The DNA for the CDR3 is TGTGCCTGGAGTGTAGAGGGGTCGGGGTTAGACACTGAAGCTTTCTTT. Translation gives CAWSVEGSGLDTEAFF.

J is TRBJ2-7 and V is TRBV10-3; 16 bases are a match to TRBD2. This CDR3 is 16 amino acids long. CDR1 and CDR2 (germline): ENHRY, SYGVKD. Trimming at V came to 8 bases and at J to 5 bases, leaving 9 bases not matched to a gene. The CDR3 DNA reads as TGTGCCATCTCCGGGACTAGCGGGAGGGCCGTCCACGAGCAGTACTTC. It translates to CAISGTSGRAVHEQYF.

CDR3 in amino acids: CASSRLGPGPDTQYF. In DNA, the CDR3 is TGTGCCAGCAGCCGGTTGGGCCCAGGTCCAGATACGCAGTATTTT. The genes are TRBV11-2 and TRBJ2-3, with no clear D. This CDR3 region has 15 residues. Per the germline V gene, CDR1 is SGHAT and CDR2 is FQNNGV. V shed 5 bases and J shed 4 bases, with 16 bases lying between them.